A single sample is the source of the 15 T cell receptor beta chains below, sequenced in a study of T cell responses to AZD1222 COVID-19 vaccine. TCRdb's copy holds only in-frame clones and misses some; the assay was immunoSEQ multiplex PCR. The repertoire holds some 110,000 clones, about 90% seen once, with over 8.5% in the top ten. The sequenced sample was peripheral blood, obtained on day 0 of AZD1222 vaccination. Source of these receptors: an adult in good health.

This sequence joins TRBV6-5 and TRBJ1-1, with a tentative D call TRBD1 (5 bases). CDR3 size: 13 residues. Between the trimmed V and J ends, which lost 10 bases and 1 base, there was a span of 13 bases. Germline V gives CDR1 MNHEY, CDR2 SVGAGI. This CDR3 is CAIQKGTNTEAFF. The CDR3 DNA follows: TGTGCCATCCAGAAGGGGACGAACACTGAAGCTTTCTTT.

The CDR3 loop is CASSQASGVATGELFF. The CDR3 DNA sequence: TGCGCCAGCAGCCAAGCTAGCGGGGTGGCCACCGGGGAGCTGTTTTTT. The chain carries TRBV4-3 and TRBJ2-2; 9 nucleotides agree with TRBD2. The CDR3 runs 16 residues. V lost 1 base to trimming and J lost 4 bases; unmatched junction nucleotides: 4. Germline lookup yields CDR1 LGHNA and CDR2 YSLEER.

The V call is TRBV25-1, the J call TRBJ2-5, with 8 bases matching TRBD1. This CDR3 comprises 14 residues. Trimming at V came to 1 base and at J to 4 bases, leaving 2 bases not matched to a gene. Per the germline V gene, CDR1 is MGHDK and CDR2 is SYGVNS. CDR3 coding DNA: TGTGCCAGCAGTGAATGGACAGGGAGAGAGACCCAGTACTTC. The encoded protein is CASSEWTGRETQYF.

The chain carries TRBV9 and TRBJ1-2; D unclear. V lost 4 bases, J lost 3 bases, and 7 bases lay in between. The CDR3 covers 12 residues. CDR1 and CDR2 from the germline V gene are SGDLS and YYNGEE. The CDR3 DNA follows: TGTGCCAGCAGCCTCGACCACTATGGCTACACCTTC. Its protein is CASSLDHYGYTF.

CDR3 sequence reads: CATSRGRDRGLNTQYF. Written as DNA, the CDR3 is TGTGCCACCAGCAGAGGGAGGGACAGGGGGCTGAATACGCAGTATTTT. The rearrangement joins TRBV15 to TRBJ2-3, with 12 bases fitting TRBD1. This CDR3 has 16 amino acids. Germline V gene lookup returns CDR1 LNHNV and CDR2 YYDKDF (reference sequence). With V trimmed by 1 base and J by 7 bases, 6 bases remained unmatched.

The V and J genes are TRBV19 and TRBJ2-3; tentative D call: TRBD2 (6 bases). This CDR3 has 14 residues. V dropped 3 bases and J dropped 6 bases, with 13 bases sitting between them. Germline CDR1 LNHDA, CDR2 SQIVND (reference sequence). CDR3 DNA sequence: TGTGCCAGTAGTATGGGCGGGGAAGCGGATACGCAGTATTTT. It specifies CASSMGGEADTQYF.

The sample holds one count of this clone. The chain recombines TRBV18 with TRBJ1-4; D is ambiguous. Germline CDR1 and CDR2: KGHSH and LQKENI. The ends were cut back, 3 bases at V and 3 bases at J, with 8 bases in the middle. The CDR3 runs to 14 residues. CDR3 amino acids: CASSPSQPNEKLFF. CDR3 sequence (DNA): TGTGCCAGCTCACCTTCACAGCCTAATGAAAAACTGTTTTTT.

The rearrangement joins TRBV6-2 or TRBV6-3 to TRBJ1-5; TRBD1 matches at 8 bases. In germline, CDR1 is MNHEY, CDR2 SVGEGT. Unmatched junction bases numbered 8, after V lost 7 bases and J lost 0 bases. The length of the CDR3 is 16 residues. The CDR3 reads CASTPGQGASNQPQHF. CDR3 in DNA: TGTGCCAGCACCCCCGGACAGGGTGCTAGCAATCAGCCCCAGCATTTT.

The chain combines TRBV19 with TRBJ2-3; 8 nucleotides align to TRBD2. V lost 8 bases and J lost 3; bases outside the gene matches: 1. The CDR3 is 12 residues long. The germline V gene encodes CDR1 LNHDA and CDR2 SQIVND (reference sequence). As DNA, the CDR3 is TGTGCCAGTGAGCGGGAGACAGATACGCAGTATTTT. The encoded protein is CASERETDTQYF.

There are a few counts of this clone. The V and J genes are TRBV18 and TRBJ1-1; no clear D gene. V lost 4 bases and J 3 bases, leaving 15 bases between the germline ends. The germline gives CDR1 KGHSH, CDR2 LQKENI. The CDR3 sequence is 15 residues long. This CDR3 is CASSLMKRFDTEAFF. The CDR3 nucleotides read TGTGCCAGCTCACTGATGAAAAGATTCGACACTGAAGCTTTCTTT.

The chain is built from TRBV12-3 or TRBV12-4 and TRBJ1-2, with D tentatively TRBD1 (6 bases). The ends were cut back, 6 bases at V and 1 base at J, with 9 bases in the middle. This CDR3 is built from 13 residues. The CDR3 loop is CASRTGLNYGYTF. The DNA for the CDR3 is TGTGCCAGCAGGACAGGACTTAACTATGGCTACACCTTC.

The chain joins TRBV18 to TRBJ1-2; D not resolved. Trimming shortened V by 2 bases and J by 4 bases, and 11 bases separated the two germline ends. The CDR3 runs 14 residues. Per germline, CDR1 KGHSH and CDR2 LQKENI. The CDR3 is CASSPRASPYGYTF. CDR3 nucleotides: TGTGCCAGCTCACCAAGGGCCTCCCCCTATGGCTACACCTTC.

The chain uses TRBV4-1 and TRBJ2-7; D gene uncertain. The CDR3 is made up of 15 amino acids. The germline V gene has CDR1 MGHRA and CDR2 YSYEKL. Trimming removed 3 bases from V and 3 bases from J, with 15 bases in between. The CDR3, as DNA: TGCGCCAGCAGCCAGCCTGGTAGCATGCGCTACGAGCAGTACTTC. Translation gives CASSQPGSMRYEQYF.

The chain couples TRBV7-2 to TRBJ2-3; D remains unclear. The CDR3 extends over 14 amino acids. V lost 1 base and J lost 3, with 8 bases in between. Germline V CDR1 and CDR2: SGHTA, FQGNSA. CDR3 amino acids: CASSLEPHTDTQYF. The CDR3 DNA follows: TGTGCCAGCAGCTTAGAGCCTCATACAGATACGCAGTATTTT. The full variable domain, completed using reference TRBV7-2 and TRBJ2-3, is GAGVSQSPSNKVTEKGKDVELRCDPISGHTALYWYRQSLGQGLEFLIYFQGNSAPDKSGLPSDRFSAERTGGSVSTLTIQRTQQEDSAVYLCASSLEPHTDTQYFGPGTRLTVL.

CDR3 nucleotide sequence: TGTGCCAGCCGACAGGGCCCCTACAATGAGCAGTTCTTC. This encodes CASRQGPYNEQFF. The chain carries TRBV2 and TRBJ2-1; 7 positions match TRBD1. Germline V gene data show CDR1 as SNHLY and CDR2 as FYNNEI. Trimming cost V 8 bases and J 2 bases; bases outside gene matches: 3. The CDR3 covers 13 residues.